The 31 T cell receptor beta chains in this list originate from one sample, sequenced in a study of T cell responses to AZD1222 COVID-19 vaccine. Profiled with immunoSEQ multiplex PCR; TCRdb holds only in-frame clones, not every one. The table records about 120,000 clones, about 85% of them present only once. The sample consisted of peripheral blood, taken on day 0 of AZD1222 vaccination. These receptor sequences come from an adult in good health.

The chain couples TRBV28 to TRBJ1-2, with 7 bases lining up with TRBD1. V shed 5 bases, J shed 13 bases, and the junction held 16 bases outside the gene matches. The CDR3 consists of 14 residues. Germline lookup yields CDR1 MDHEN and CDR2 SYDVKM. The CDR3 DNA reads as TGTGCCAGCAGTCCCCCCCGGGGGACAGTCCCCATCACCTTC. This gives the protein CASSPPRGTVPITF.

The chain couples TRBV6-5 to TRBJ1-3; D may be TRBD1 (5 bases). Looked up from germline, CDR1 is MNHEY and CDR2 is SVGAGI. Trimming removed 8 bases at V and 4 bases at J, with 12 bases between. This CDR3 comprises 13 residues. The CDR3 region has the DNA TGTGCCAGCCGGGACGTTGGGGGAAACACCATATATTTT. Translated: CASRDVGGNTIYF.

This chain links TRBV27 with TRBJ2-1; 7 nucleotides match TRBD1. J was trimmed by 3 bases and V by 0 bases; bases with no gene match: 11. Germline V lookup: CDR1 MNHEY, CDR2 SMNVEV (reference sequence). This CDR3 comprises 18 residues. CDR3 sequence reads: CASSLSTGVLAGYNEQFF. DNA for the CDR3: TGTGCCAGCAGTTTATCTACAGGGGTGCTAGCTGGCTACAATGAGCAGTTCTTC.

The chain links TRBV11-2 to TRBJ2-2; 12 bases match TRBD2. The CDR3 sequence is 15 residues long. Losses at the gene ends were 5 bases for V and 8 bases for J; bases not matched to a gene: 6. From germline, CDR1 is SGHAT and CDR2 FQNNGV. In nucleotides, the CDR3 is TGTGCCAGCAGCCAACATGGACTAGCGGGAGGGGAGCTGTTTTTT. Translation gives CASSQHGLAGGELFF.

The chain links TRBV5-1 to TRBJ2-3; D is possibly TRBD1 (6 bases). Per the germline V gene, CDR1 is SGHRS and CDR2 is YFSETQ. The CDR3 consists of 16 residues. Trimming stripped 4 bases from V and 0 bases from J, with 15 bases between. CDR3 DNA: TGCGCCAGCAGCCCCCCGGACAGCCCTAGCACAGATACGCAGTATTTT. Protein: CASSPPDSPSTDTQYF.

V is TRBV19 and J is TRBJ1-2; TRBD1 is a possible D gene (6 bases). This CDR3 has 14 residues. V dropped 3 bases and J dropped 6 bases, with 14 bases sitting between them. Germline V gives CDR1 LNHDA, CDR2 SQIVND (reference sequence). The CDR3 nucleotides read TGTGCCAGTAGTATCGCCAGGGGCCCTCATGGCTACACCTTC. The encoded protein is CASSIARGPHGYTF.

This clone was recorded once. This rearrangement joins TRBV11-2 to TRBJ2-3, with no clear D. The V gene lost 2 bases and the J gene lost 4 bases, with 10 bases spanning the gap. Germline lookup yields CDR1 SGHAT and CDR2 FQNNGV. CDR3 length: 14 amino acids. CDR3 nucleotide sequence: TGTGCCAGCAGCTTAAGGGTTGGGCCAGATACGCAGTATTTT. It translates to CASSLRVGPDTQYF.

The DNA of the CDR3 is TGTGCCAGCAGCTCCCGAGGGCCGGGACTAGCGGGAGATTTGAATACGCAGTATTTT. Translating it yields CASSSRGPGLAGDLNTQYF. The chain links TRBV7-6 to TRBJ2-3; 14 bases match TRBD2. The J segment lost 7 bases and the V segment lost 4 bases, leaving 16 bases of the junction unmatched. This CDR3 is 19 amino acids long. Germline lookup yields CDR1 SGHVS and CDR2 FNYEAQ.

The CDR3 coding sequence is TGTGCCAGCCAGCGGGAGGGGGGCTCCTACAATGAGCAGTTCTTC. Translating gives CASQREGGSYNEQFF. This chain connects TRBV28 to TRBJ2-1; TRBD2 matches 10 bases. The CDR3 consists of 15 residues. CDR1 is MDHEN and CDR2 is SYDVKM in the germline V gene. Trimming removed 8 bases from V and 0 bases from J; junction bases left unmatched: 4. Together with reference TRBV28 and TRBJ2-1, the CDR3 gives the full variable domain: DVKVTQSSRYLVKRTGEKVFLECVQDMDHENMFWYRQDPGLGLRLIYFSYDVKMKEKGDIPEGYSVSREKKERFSLILESASTNQTSMYLCASQREGGSYNEQFFGPGTRLTVL.

The genes are TRBV9 and TRBJ2-1; D is unresolved. Germline CDR1 reads SGDLS; CDR2 reads YYNGEE. This CDR3 is 13 amino acids long. V lost 4 bases, J lost 2 bases, and 7 bases lay in between. The CDR3 nucleotides read TGTGCCAGCAGCTCCGGACCCTACAATGAGCAGTTCTTC. Translated: CASSSGPYNEQFF.

The chain combines TRBV2 with TRBJ2-2; 8 bases match TRBD1. The CDR3 is 15 amino acids. V lost 5 bases, J lost 4 bases, and 6 bases stayed unmatched. CDR1 is SNHLY and CDR2 is FYNNEI in the germline V gene. In nucleotides, the CDR3 is TGTGCCAGCAGTCCTGACAGGGGCGGCACCGGGGAGCTGTTTTTT. Its translation: CASSPDRGGTGELFF.

J is TRBJ2-1 and V is TRBV7-3; possible D gene TRBD2, 6 bases. Between the trimmed V and J ends, which lost 1 base and 2 bases, there was a span of 9 bases. The length of the CDR3 is 15 residues. Germline V CDR1 and CDR2: SGHTA, FQGTGA. CDR3 protein: CASSLNSGTYNEQFF. For the CDR3, the DNA is TGTGCCAGCAGCTTAAATAGCGGAACCTACAATGAGCAGTTCTTC. The full variable domain, its missing parts supplied by reference TRBV7-3 and TRBJ2-1, is GAGVSQTPSNKVTEKGKYVELRCDPISGHTALYWYRQSLGQGPEFLIYFQGTGAADDSGLPNDRFFAVRPEGSVSTLKIQRTERGDSAVYLCASSLNSGTYNEQFFGPGTRLTVL.

The chain combines TRBV3-1 (or the pseudogene TRBV3-2) with TRBJ1-4; 10 nucleotides agree with TRBD1. Germline V lookup: CDR1 LGHDT, CDR2 YNNKEL (reference sequence). V shed 1 base, J shed 7 bases, and the junction held 3 bases outside the gene matches. The CDR3 is made up of 15 amino acids. CDR3 in amino acids: CASSQGGTGVEKLFF. The CDR3 DNA follows: TGTGCCAGCAGCCAAGGAGGGACAGGGGTTGAAAAACTGTTTTTT.

The V and J genes are TRBV2 and TRBJ2-3; D ambiguous. The germline V and J ends were trimmed by 4 bases and 1 base, with 6 bases remaining between them. The CDR3 is 13 residues long. Germline CDR1 and CDR2: SNHLY and FYNNEI. The CDR3 loop reads CASSVRRTDTQYF. The CDR3 coding sequence is TGTGCCAGCAGTGTTCGACGCACAGATACGCAGTATTTT. The full variable domain, its missing parts supplied by reference TRBV2 and TRBJ2-3, is EPEVTQTPSHQVTQMGQEVILRCVPISNHLYFYWYRQILGQKVEFLVSFYNNEISEKSEIFDDQFSVERPDGSNFTLKIRSTKLEDSAMYFCASSVRRTDTQYFGPGTRLTVL.

The rearrangement links TRBV28 to TRBJ2-7; D unresolved. CDR3 size: 14 residues. Germline CDR1 is MDHEN and CDR2 is SYDVKM. V lost 6 bases and J 5 bases, leaving 17 bases between the germline ends. The CDR3 region is CASSPGVRTHEQYF. DNA of the CDR3: TGTGCCAGCAGCCCTGGGGTCCGGACCCACGAGCAGTACTTC. Variable domain in full (rest from reference TRBV28 and TRBJ2-7): DVKVTQSSRYLVKRTGEKVFLECVQDMDHENMFWYRQDPGLGLRLIYFSYDVKMKEKGDIPEGYSVSREKKERFSLILESASTNQTSMYLCASSPGVRTHEQYFGPGTRLTVT.

This clone was recorded once. The rearrangement joins TRBV5-4 to TRBJ2-5; 9 bases line up with TRBD1. The germline CDR1 and CDR2 sequences are SGHNT and YYREEE (reference sequence). J gave up 4 bases and V 2 bases, and 3 bases lay outside the gene matches. This CDR3 comprises 14 residues. The CDR3 spells CASSLQGAGETQYF. CDR3 DNA: TGTGCCAGCAGCTTACAGGGGGCGGGAGAGACCCAGTACTTC.

The rearrangement joins TRBV11-2 to TRBJ1-5; TRBD1 matches at 10 bases. The CDR3 extends over 15 amino acids. V lost 1 base, J lost 7 bases, and 4 bases stayed unmatched. Germline CDR1 reads SGHAT; CDR2 reads FQNNGV. CDR3 sequence reads: CASSLAGQGGQPQHF. The CDR3, as DNA: TGTGCCAGCAGCTTAGCTGGACAGGGGGGACAGCCCCAGCATTTT. The full variable domain, rest sourced from reference TRBV11-2 and TRBJ1-5, is EAGVAQSPRYKIIEKRQSVAFWCNPISGHATLYWYQQILGQGPKLLIQFQNNGVVDDSQLPKDRFSAERLKGVDSTLKIQPAKLEDSAVYLCASSLAGQGGQPQHFGDGTRLSIL.

The chain has TRBV28 and TRBJ2-2, with TRBD2 matching 11 bases. Germline CDR1 reads MDHEN; CDR2 reads SYDVKM. This CDR3 has 16 amino acids. The V and J ends lost 1 base and 9 bases, in that order; junction bases with no gene match: 7. DNA of the CDR3: TGTGCCAGCAGTTTATATGGGACTAGCGGCCACCGGGAGCTGTTTTTT. This translates into CASSLYGTSGHRELFF.

This chain joins TRBV24-1 and TRBJ1-2, with 9 nucleotides matching TRBD1. This CDR3 has 16 amino acids. In germline, CDR1 is KGHDR, CDR2 SFDVKD. Trimming cost V 4 bases and J 0 bases; bases outside gene matches: 5. CDR3 sequence: CATSDLGQGANYGYTF. CDR3 coding DNA: TGTGCCACCAGTGACCTGGGACAGGGCGCTAACTATGGCTACACCTTC.

The chain employs TRBV14 and TRBJ2-2; D unclear. Germline V lookup: CDR1 SGHDN, CDR2 FVKESK. V dropped 0 bases and J dropped 0 bases, with 8 bases sitting between them. This CDR3 is built from 16 residues. As DNA, the CDR3 is TGTGCCAGCAGCCAAGATCCCTGGGCGAACACCGGGGAGCTGTTTTTT. As protein: CASSQDPWANTGELFF.

The sample holds one count of this clone. The chain joins TRBV5-4 to TRBJ1-6; D unclear. Germline V gives CDR1 SGHNT, CDR2 YYREEE (reference sequence). The V and J ends lost 4 bases and 5 bases respectively, with 10 bases between them. This CDR3 contains 14 residues. The CDR3 sequence is CASSRPGDNSPLHF. CDR3 nucleotides: TGTGCCAGCAGCCGACCAGGCGATAATTCACCCCTCCACTTT.

In nucleotides, the CDR3 is TGCGCCAGCAGCCCCGCGGAAGGGATGAACACCGGGGAGCTGTTTTTT. This translates into CASSPAEGMNTGELFF. This chain connects TRBV5-1 to TRBJ2-2, with no clear D. This CDR3 comprises 16 residues. V lost 4 bases and J 1 base, leaving 14 bases between the germline ends. The V gene's germline CDR1 is SGHRS and CDR2 YFSETQ.

The genes are TRBV6-4 and TRBJ2-7; TRBD1 is a possible D gene (5 bases). Per germline, CDR1 MRHNA and CDR2 SNTAGT. This CDR3 region has 12 residues. V dropped 10 bases and J dropped 5 bases, with 15 bases sitting between them. CDR3 DNA: TGTGCCACCTTGACGGACACGGACGAGCAGTACTTC. This codes for CATLTDTDEQYF.

This rearrangement joins TRBV29-1 to TRBJ2-2; maybe TRBD1 (6 bases). Germline CDR1 and CDR2: SQVTM and ANQGSEA. This CDR3 has 14 residues. V lost 7 bases and J 1 base, leaving 13 bases between the germline ends. The CDR3 sequence: CSGRVGGNTGELFF. The CDR3 coding sequence is TGCAGCGGACGTGTAGGGGGGAACACCGGGGAGCTGTTTTTT.

This clone was detected only a few times. The chain is built from TRBV7-9 and TRBJ1-5, with a tentative D call TRBD1 (6 bases). The germline V gene has CDR1 SEHNR and CDR2 FQNEAQ (reference sequence). The CDR3 is made up of 16 amino acids. The ends were cut back, 1 base at V and 6 bases at J, with 16 bases in the middle. CDR3 DNA sequence: TGTGCCAGCAGCTTAGGGGGGCTGGGGGATCTTCAGCCCCAGCATTTT. It specifies CASSLGGLGDLQPQHF.

This chain connects TRBV12-5 to TRBJ1-2, with a weak D call TRBD1 (5 bases). CDR3 size: 15 residues. Germline values: CDR1 LGHNT, CDR2 FRNRAP. Trimming removed 6 bases at V and 3 bases at J, with 17 bases between. The CDR3 nucleotides read TGTGCTAGTGGATCTCCTGGGCAGGGAGACTATGGCTACACCTTC. This translates into CASGSPGQGDYGYTF.

The rearrangement joins TRBV18 to TRBJ1-5; 7 bases are a match to TRBD1. With V trimmed by 3 bases and J by 9 bases, 5 bases remained unmatched. The CDR3 runs to 13 residues. CDR1 is KGHSH, CDR2 LQKENI, per germline. The chain's CDR3 is CASSPGTDAPQHF. In DNA, the CDR3 is TGTGCCAGCTCACCCGGGACAGACGCGCCCCAGCATTTT.

This chain uses TRBV3-1 (or the pseudogene TRBV3-2) with TRBJ1-2; 7 bases are a match to TRBD1. Germline-derived CDR1 and CDR2 are LGHDT and YNNKEL (reference sequence). The CDR3 contains 14 residues. With V trimmed by 6 bases and J by 0 bases, 4 bases remained unmatched. The CDR3 DNA is TGTGCCAGCAGACGCGGGACAGCTAACTATGGCTACACCTTC. This encodes CASRRGTANYGYTF.

This sequence joins TRBV21-1 and TRBJ2-1; the table gives TRBD2 as D, unverified against the DNA. TRBV21-1 is a documented pseudogene. The CDR3 is 16 residues long. Here the CDR3 DNA reads TGTGCCAGCAGCTCCCACCCGAGCGGGAACTACAATGAGCAGTTCTTC. Protein product: CASSSHPSGNYNEQFF.

The CDR3 reads CASSLGSLSSGPYEQYF. CDR3 DNA: TGCGCCAGCAGCTTGGGGTCCCTCAGTAGCGGTCCCTACGAGCAGTACTTC. V is TRBV5-1 and J is TRBJ2-7, with D perhaps matching TRBD2 (6 bases). This CDR3 region has 17 residues. Trimming stripped 0 bases from V and 2 bases from J, with 18 bases between. Germline assignment: CDR1 SGHRS and CDR2 YFSETQ.

V gene TRBV7-9 combines with J gene TRBJ1-2, with TRBD1 matching over 12 bases. J gave up 5 bases and V 2 bases, and 15 bases lay outside the gene matches. Germline V gene lookup returns CDR1 SEHNR and CDR2 FQNEAQ (reference sequence). The CDR3 contains 19 residues. This CDR3 is CASSLLLMGTGGFPYGYTF. In DNA form, the CDR3 reads TGTGCCAGCAGCTTATTGCTAATGGGGACAGGGGGCTTCCCGTATGGCTACACCTTC.